Sequencing of this T cell receptor (beta chain) was carried out in a study of T cell repertoires in cytomegalovirus infection. Study summary: Indications came from public TCR beta signatures; they pointed to CMV infection and to a matching HLA type. The study's findings and limits: HLA-C-restricted, CMV-specific TCR beta clonotypes were dominant ex vivo. CMV carriers with the relevant HLA were identified by cumulative public TCR beta family frequency.

TCRdb independently ran MiXCR on the reads; one entry per CDR3 protein. The sample gives more than 150,000 distinct CDR3 sequences, roughly 15% of which show up once; about 19% is in the top ten. Trimming stripped 4 bases from V and 2 bases from J, with 12 bases between. This CDR3 region has 14 residues. From germline, CDR1 is SEHNR and CDR2 FQNEAQ (reference sequence). A word on this clonotype: Its target is unknown.

The chain combines TRBV7-9 with TRBJ2-7, with a tentative D call TRBD2 (5 bases). The receptor's source is a human donor in good health (CMV status not recorded). Some clones in this sample may be carry-over from other donors' samples. The sample comprised CD8+ T cells from PBMCs. CDR3 sequence (DNA): TGTGCCAGCAGCTCGACTACTCTCGCCTACGAGCAGTACTTC. Protein: CASSSTTLAYEQYF.